The 24 T cell receptor beta chains below come from one sample, sequenced in a study of cytomegalovirus exposure and HLA in healthy donors. PCR involved 60 Vbeta and 13 Jbeta primers. Libraries were prepared by immunoSEQ multiplex PCR; TCRdb keeps only in-frame clonotypes and omits some of them. The sample carries about 170,000 clones, approximately 80% recorded once. The specimen sequenced was PBMCs. The receptor source for this set is a boy between 2 and 10 years old in good health and CMV-seronegative.

The rearrangement joins TRBV5-6 to TRBJ1-3; D is unresolved. The germline V gene has CDR1 SGHDT and CDR2 YYEEEE. CDR3 length: 14 amino acids. V lost 4 bases and J lost 1, with 9 bases in between. CDR3 nucleotides: TGTGCCAGCAGCGACGACATATCTGGAAACACCATATATTTT. Protein sequence: CASSDDISGNTIYF.

The genes are TRBV9 and TRBJ2-2; 10 positions match TRBD2. The CDR3 runs 15 residues. Trimming cost V 4 bases and J 4 bases; bases outside gene matches: 4. Per the germline V gene, CDR1 is SGDLS and CDR2 is YYNGEE. CDR3 coding DNA: TGTGCCAGCAGCTTGTCTAGCGGGAGCACCGGGGAGCTGTTTTTT. This translates into CASSLSSGSTGELFF. Variable domain in full (rest from reference TRBV9 and TRBJ2-2): DSGVTQTPKHLITATGQRVTLRCSPRSGDLSVYWYQQSLDQGLQFLIQYYNGEERAKGNILERFSAQQFPDLHSELNLSSLELGDSALYFCASSLSSGSTGELFFGEGSRLTVL.

The gene calls are TRBV5-4 and TRBJ2-2, with D unresolved. Germline V gives CDR1 SGHNT, CDR2 YYREEE (reference sequence). V was clipped by 1 base and J by 0 bases, with 10 bases between them. The CDR3 covers 16 residues. The CDR3 reads CASSLRLLPNTGELFF. For the CDR3, the DNA is TGTGCCAGCAGCTTGCGTCTCCTACCGAACACCGGGGAGCTGTTTTTT.

V gene TRBV7-2 combines with J gene TRBJ2-7; tentative D call: TRBD1 (5 bases). Trimming pared 1 base from V and 0 bases from J, leaving 10 bases between. The CDR3 totals 15 residues. Germline CDR1 is SGHTA and CDR2 is FQGNSA. The CDR3 sequence: CASSLGPDTSYEQYF. The CDR3 DNA sequence: TGTGCCAGCAGCTTAGGACCGGACACCTCCTACGAGCAGTACTTC.

The chain couples TRBV9 to TRBJ1-4; tentatively, D is TRBD1 (5 bases). The CDR3 has 15 amino acids. V lost 4 bases to trimming and J lost 5 bases, with 15 bases between them. The germline V gene encodes CDR1 SGDLS and CDR2 YYNGEE. The CDR3 nucleotides are TGTGCCAGCAGCCCGGGGGAGGTTTGGAATGAAAAACTGTTTTTT. It specifies CASSPGEVWNEKLFF.

The chain employs TRBV30 and TRBJ2-5; D remains unclear. The J call may not be correct, given that the DNA end is closer to TRBJ2-7. The germline gives CDR1 GTSNPN, CDR2 SVGIG (reference sequence). CDR3 length: 14 amino acids. The CDR3 protein is CAWSVPNGPYEQYF. In DNA, the CDR3 is TGTGCCTGGAGTGTACCAAACGGTCCCTACGAGCAGTACTTC.

This rearrangement joins TRBV9 to TRBJ2-1; 11 nucleotides align to TRBD1. The CDR3 length is 14 residues. Trimming cost V 3 bases and J 6 bases; bases outside gene matches: 2. Per germline, CDR1 SGDLS and CDR2 YYNGEE. The CDR3 here is CASSAGQGANEQFF. The CDR3 coding sequence is TGTGCCAGCAGCGCCGGACAGGGGGCCAATGAGCAGTTCTTC.

This clone was seen a single time. The chain employs TRBV19 and TRBJ1-4, with D unresolved. The germline CDR1 and CDR2 sequences are LNHDA and SQIVND (reference sequence). This CDR3 is 12 amino acids long. V was clipped by 8 bases and J by 10 bases, with 14 bases between them. The CDR3 bases are TGTGCCAGTTCACACGGGGAGGGAAAACTGTTTTTT. Its translation is CASSHGEGKLFF.

The chain carries TRBV9 and TRBJ2-1; tentatively, D is TRBD1 (5 bases). The germline CDR1 and CDR2 sequences are SGDLS and YYNGEE. The CDR3 has 13 amino acids. Trimming removed 0 bases at V and 7 bases at J, with 8 bases between. The CDR3 loop reads CASSVAGLNEQFF. Written as DNA, the CDR3 is TGTGCCAGCAGCGTAGCAGGGCTTAATGAGCAGTTCTTC.

The CDR3: CAWRQGFLDNSPLHF. In nucleotides, the CDR3 is TGTGCCTGGAGGCAGGGTTTCTTGGATAATTCACCCCTCCACTTT. The chain employs TRBV30 and TRBJ1-6; a possible D gene is TRBD1 (5 bases). From germline, CDR1 is GTSNPN and CDR2 SVGIG (reference sequence). Trimming stripped 3 bases from V and 5 bases from J, with 14 bases between. The CDR3 has 15 residues.

This clone was found once. The chain employs TRBV5-1 and TRBJ2-3; 13 nucleotides line up with TRBD2. Germline V lookup: CDR1 SGHRS, CDR2 YFSETQ. With 6 bases clipped from V and 5 bases from J, the junction kept 12 bases outside the gene matches. This CDR3 comprises 17 residues. CDR3 loop: CASTTGLAGEGLDTQYF. The CDR3 nucleotides read TGCGCCAGCACCACCGGACTAGCGGGGGAGGGGTTAGATACGCAGTATTTT.

The chain recombines TRBV2 with TRBJ1-2; tentative D call: TRBD1 (5 bases). In germline, CDR1 is SNHLY, CDR2 FYNNEI. With 6 bases removed from V and 4 bases from J, the gap between germline ends came to 15 bases. CDR3 length equals 14 residues. The CDR3, as DNA: TGTGCCAGCAGGGTGGAGGGACGGACCTATGGCTACACCTTC. Translating gives CASRVEGRTYGYTF.

The CDR3, as DNA: TGTGCCAGCAGCTGGGCGACAGGGACGGCCACTGAAGCTTTCTTT. It encodes CASSWATGTATEAFF. V gene TRBV5-5 combines with J gene TRBJ1-1; 7 nucleotides line up with TRBD1. CDR3 length equals 15 residues. The V gene's germline CDR1 is SGHKS and CDR2 YYEKEE (reference sequence). V gave up 3 bases and J gave up 4 bases; unmatched junction bases: 9. The full variable domain, its missing parts supplied by reference TRBV5-5 and TRBJ1-1, is DAGVTQSPTHLIKTRGQQVTLRCSPISGHKSVSWYQQVLGQGPQFIFQYYEKEERGRGNFPDRFSARQFPNYSSELNVNALLLGDSALYLCASSWATGTATEAFFGQGTRLTVV.

This clone was observed a handful of times. Other DNA variants within this sample encode the same CDR3. The chain recombines TRBV4-3 with TRBJ2-1, with TRBD2 matching over 8 bases. The CDR3 is made up of 15 amino acids. V gave up 1 base and J gave up 4 bases; unmatched junction bases: 3. The germline V gene has CDR1 LGHNA and CDR2 YSLEER. The CDR3 DNA reads TGCGCCAGCAGCCAAGCAAGCGGGAGTTACAATGAGCAGTTCTTC. Translation: CASSQASGSYNEQFF.

The CDR3 DNA is TGTGCCAGCAGCTTAGATCTGGCGGGAGCAGGCGAGCAGTACTTC. Its protein product is CASSLDLAGAGEQYF. The chain couples TRBV11-3 to TRBJ2-7; TRBD2 agrees at 7 bases. J gave up 6 bases and V 0 bases, and 8 bases lay outside the gene matches. Germline V gene data show CDR1 as SGHNT and CDR2 as YENEEA. This CDR3 contains 15 residues.

The chain carries TRBV7-3 and TRBJ2-2, with D possibly TRBD1 on 6 matching bases. The CDR3 has 13 residues. The V gene's germline CDR1 is SGHTA and CDR2 FQGTGA. Trimming shortened V by 3 bases and J by 7 bases, and 9 bases separated the two germline ends. The CDR3 nucleotides read TGTGCCAGCAGCTTGCACAGGGACGGGGAGCTGTTTTTT. Residues: CASSLHRDGELFF.

The J gene is TRBJ1-1, the V gene TRBV19; TRBD1 might be the D (5 bases). V lost 5 bases and J lost 12, with 22 bases in between. This CDR3 has 14 residues. Germline V gene data show CDR1 as LNHDA and CDR2 as SQIVND (reference sequence). The CDR3 loop reads CASSPRDGWGDTFF. As DNA, the CDR3 is TGTGCCAGTAGTCCCAGGGACGGCTGGGGGGATACTTTCTTT.

The CDR3 DNA reads as TGTGCCAGCAGAGGGGAACGGAGGAACACTGAAGCTTTCTTT. It encodes CASRGERRNTEAFF. This chain joins TRBV25-1 and TRBJ1-1, with a tentative D call TRBD1 (5 bases). Trimming left V 6 bases short and J 1 base short, with 12 bases between. Germline lookup yields CDR1 MGHDK and CDR2 SYGVNS. The CDR3 is 14 amino acids. Together with reference TRBV25-1 and TRBJ1-1, the CDR3 gives the full variable domain: EADIYQTPRYLVIGTGKKITLECSQTMGHDKMYWYQQDPGMELHLIHYSYGVNSTEKGDLSSESTVSRIRTEHFPLTLESARPSHTSQYLCASRGERRNTEAFFGQGTRLTVV.

The rearrangement links TRBV5-8 to TRBJ2-1, with 7 bases aligning to TRBD1. CDR1 SGHTS and CDR2 YDEGEE come from the germline V gene. The trim removed 4 bases at V and 3 bases at J, leaving 7 bases unmatched. The CDR3 sequence is 15 residues long. The CDR3 reads CASSRRQGYYNEQFF. The CDR3 DNA reads as TGTGCCAGCAGCCGGCGACAGGGTTACTACAATGAGCAGTTCTTC. The full variable domain, completed using reference TRBV5-8 and TRBJ2-1, is EAGVTQSPTHLIKTRGQQATLRCSPISGHTSVYWYQQALGLGLQFLLWYDEGEERNRGNFPPRFSGRQFPNYSSELNVNALELEDSALYLCASSRRQGYYNEQFFGPGTRLTVL.

The chain employs TRBV4-2 and TRBJ2-7, with D tentatively TRBD1 (6 bases). This CDR3 is 15 amino acids long. Per germline, CDR1 LGHNA and CDR2 YNFKEQ. V lost 1 base, J lost 3 bases, and 13 bases lay in between. CDR3 in amino acids: CASSQVAGEHYEQYF. CDR3 bases: TGTGCCAGCAGCCAAGTTGCAGGGGAGCACTACGAGCAGTACTTC.

This CDR3 reads CASSWQGAWNNEQFF. The CDR3 nucleotides read TGTGCCAGCTCATGGCAGGGGGCGTGGAACAATGAGCAGTTCTTC. The V call is TRBV18, the J call TRBJ2-1, with TRBD1 matching 8 bases. V trimming: 5 bases; J trimming: 5 bases; junction bases outside the gene matches: 8. Germline assignment: CDR1 KGHSH and CDR2 LQKENI. CDR3 length equals 15 residues.

The rearrangement joins TRBV5-1 to TRBJ1-2; D ambiguous. Germline V lookup: CDR1 SGHRS, CDR2 YFSETQ. The CDR3 is made up of 15 amino acids. The V end lost 0 bases, the J end lost 4 bases, and 13 bases lay between the germline ends. CDR3 sequence reads: CASSLEAASSYGYTF. In DNA, the CDR3 is TGCGCCAGCAGCTTGGAGGCAGCCTCTAGCTATGGCTACACCTTC.

V and J are TRBV5-4 and TRBJ1-1, with D perhaps matching TRBD1 (6 bases). Germline lookup yields CDR1 SGHNT and CDR2 YYREEE (reference sequence). Trimming took 4 bases from V and 3 from J, leaving 19 bases between them. The CDR3 runs 16 residues. The CDR3 sequence: CASSQDSTGEDTEAFF. CDR3 bases: TGTGCCAGCAGCCAAGACTCGACAGGAGAGGACACTGAAGCTTTCTTT.

The chain combines TRBV9 with TRBJ1-1, with D possibly being TRBD1 (5 bases). Looked up from germline, CDR1 is SGDLS and CDR2 is YYNGEE. The V end lost 4 bases, the J end lost 8 bases, and 24 bases lay between the germline ends. The CDR3 extends over 16 amino acids. The DNA of the CDR3 is TGTGCCAGCAGCCCCCCCCCGGGGCGGGGCTTTGGAGAAGCTTTCTTT. This encodes CASSPPPGRGFGEAFF.